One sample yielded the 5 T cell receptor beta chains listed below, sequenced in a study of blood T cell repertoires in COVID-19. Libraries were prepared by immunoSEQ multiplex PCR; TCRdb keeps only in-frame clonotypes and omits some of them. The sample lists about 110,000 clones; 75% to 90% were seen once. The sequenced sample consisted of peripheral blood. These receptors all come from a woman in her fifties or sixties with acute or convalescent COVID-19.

The DNA of the CDR3 is TGTGCCACCCGACAGGCCTCCTATGGCTACACCTTC. Residues: CATRQASYGYTF. This rearrangement joins TRBV2 to TRBJ1-2, with D maybe TRBD1 (6 bases). V lost 10 bases to trimming and J lost 4 bases, with 13 bases between them. Per the germline V gene, CDR1 is SNHLY and CDR2 is FYNNEI. The CDR3 spans 12 residues.

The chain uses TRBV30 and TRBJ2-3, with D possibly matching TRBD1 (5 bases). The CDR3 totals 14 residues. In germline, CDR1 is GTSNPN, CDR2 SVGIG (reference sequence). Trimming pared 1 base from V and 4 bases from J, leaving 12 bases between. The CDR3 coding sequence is TGTGCCTGGAGTGGGCAGGGATCCGCAGATACGCAGTATTTT. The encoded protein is CAWSGQGSADTQYF.

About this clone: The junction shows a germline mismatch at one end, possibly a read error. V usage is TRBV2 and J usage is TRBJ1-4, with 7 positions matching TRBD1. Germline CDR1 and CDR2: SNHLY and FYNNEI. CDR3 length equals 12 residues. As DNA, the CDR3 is TGTGCCAGCAGTGAAGGGGTCGGGACAGTCTTATTT. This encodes CASSEGVGTVLF. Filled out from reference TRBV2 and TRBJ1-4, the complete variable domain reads EPEVTQTPSHQVTQMGQEVILRCVPISNHLYFYWYRQILGQKVEFLVSFYNNEISEKSEIFDDQFSVERPDGSNFTLKIRSTKLEDSAMYFCASSEGVGTVLFGSGTQLSVL.

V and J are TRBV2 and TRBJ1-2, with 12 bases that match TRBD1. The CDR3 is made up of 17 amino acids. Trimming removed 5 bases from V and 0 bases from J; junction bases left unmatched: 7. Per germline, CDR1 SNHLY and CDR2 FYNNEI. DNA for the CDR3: TGTGCCAGCAGTCCGGGACAGGGGGCTTCATCTAACTATGGCTACACCTTC. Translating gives CASSPGQGASSNYGYTF.

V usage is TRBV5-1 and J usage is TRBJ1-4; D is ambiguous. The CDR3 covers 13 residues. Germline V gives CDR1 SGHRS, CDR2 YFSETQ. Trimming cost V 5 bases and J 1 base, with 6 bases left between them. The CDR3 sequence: CASREGTNEKLFF. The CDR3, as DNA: TGCGCCAGCAGGGAGGGAACTAATGAAAAACTGTTTTTT.